This TCR beta chain emerged from a study of CD8 T cells in ankylosing spondylitis. This clonotype was seen more than once but under ten times. What it binds is not known. TCRdb ran MiXCR on the 5' RACE reads and lists one entry per CDR3 protein. The data show fewer than 250,000 distinct CDR3 sequences, with approximately 20% seen just once and about 42% held by the top ten. Study-level findings and limits: About eight highly homologous variants made up a TCR beta motif that seemed to typify ankylosing spondylitis blood. Reportedly, disease-linked clones are significantly enriched in ankylosing spondylitis patients' matched synovial fluid. Before this, some motif variants had been reported in reactive arthritis synovial fluid and blood.

This receptor was identified in a male donor with ankylosing spondylitis. The sequencing sample was made of blood, either unsorted or a sorted T cell fraction (not recorded which).

CDR3 in amino acids: CASSYSMALAGNEQFF. The CDR3, as DNA: TGTGCCAGCAGTTACTCGATGGCACTAGCAGGCAATGAGCAGTTCTTC. The V gene is TRBV6-5, the J gene TRBJ2-1, with D perhaps TRBD2 (6 bases). The CDR3 has 16 residues. V dropped 0 bases and J dropped 6 bases, with 15 bases sitting between them. Looked up from germline, CDR1 is MNHEY and CDR2 is SVGAGI.